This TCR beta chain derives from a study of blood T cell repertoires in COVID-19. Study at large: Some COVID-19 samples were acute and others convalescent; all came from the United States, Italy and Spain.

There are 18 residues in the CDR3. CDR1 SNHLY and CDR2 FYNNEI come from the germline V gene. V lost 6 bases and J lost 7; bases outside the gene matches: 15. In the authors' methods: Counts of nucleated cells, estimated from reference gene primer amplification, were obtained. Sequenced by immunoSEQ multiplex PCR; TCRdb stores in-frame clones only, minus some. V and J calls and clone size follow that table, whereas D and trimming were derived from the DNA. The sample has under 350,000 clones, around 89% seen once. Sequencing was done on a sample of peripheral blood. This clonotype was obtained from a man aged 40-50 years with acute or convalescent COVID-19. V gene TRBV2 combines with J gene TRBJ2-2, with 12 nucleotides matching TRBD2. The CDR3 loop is CASRDSPTSGGSSGELFF. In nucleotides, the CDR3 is TGTGCCAGCAGGGATTCCCCGACTAGCGGGGGAAGTAGCGGGGAGCTGTTTTTT.